The 29 T cell receptor beta chains listed next were all sequenced from one sample in a study of blood T cell repertoires in COVID-19. Sequencing was performed with immunoSEQ multiplex PCR; in TCRdb, only in-frame clones are kept and a portion is missing. The table lists under 350,000 clones, over 75% of them singletons. The material sequenced was peripheral blood. The receptors were sampled from a woman between 25 and 40 years old with COVID-19, enrolled during active disease.

The chain combines TRBV25-1 with TRBJ2-1; D gene uncertain. The V end lost 0 bases, the J end lost 8 bases, and 8 bases lay between the germline ends. The germline gives CDR1 MGHDK, CDR2 SYGVNS. This CDR3 region has 13 residues. The CDR3 here is CASSEYESDEQFF. The CDR3 region has the DNA TGTGCCAGCAGTGAATATGAGTCGGATGAGCAGTTCTTC.

The chain joins TRBV13 to TRBJ1-5; D is ambiguous. The CDR3 length is 12 residues. V was shortened by 4 bases and J by 8 bases, with 9 bases between the two germline ends. CDR1 is PRHDT and CDR2 is FYEKMQ in the germline V gene (reference sequence). CDR3 DNA: TGTGCCAGCAGCTATCGGTTCGAGCCCCAGCATTTT. Protein: CASSYRFEPQHF.

This clone was seen once. The gene calls are TRBV19 and TRBJ2-7; the D is unclear. The V and J ends lost 4 bases and 3 bases respectively, with 10 bases between them. This CDR3 has 13 amino acids. Germline loops: CDR1 LNHDA, CDR2 SQIVND (reference sequence). The CDR3 loop is CASSTPSSYEQYF. As DNA, the CDR3 is TGTGCCAGTAGTACCCCATCCAGCTACGAGCAGTACTTC.

Note on this clone: An end of the junction does not agree with germline; a read error may underlie this. Additional DNA sequences in this sample encode the identical CDR3. DNA of the CDR3: TGCGCCAGCAGTTTGGGAGGATTAGGCACAGATACGCAGTATTTT. Translated, it gives CASSLGGLGTDTQYF. V and J are TRBV5-1 and TRBJ2-3; a weak D match, TRBD2 (6 bases). The CDR3 sequence is 15 residues long. Germline V CDR1 and CDR2: SGHRS, YFSETQ.

This chain links TRBV24-1 with TRBJ2-1; D remains unclear. Germline V lookup: CDR1 KGHDR, CDR2 SFDVKD. The CDR3 length is 16 residues. With 3 bases removed from V and 0 bases from J, the gap between germline ends came to 11 bases. This CDR3 reads CATSDGNGPSYNEQFF. The CDR3 nucleotides read TGTGCCACCAGTGATGGTAATGGGCCCTCCTACAATGAGCAGTTCTTC.

This chain connects TRBV5-1 to TRBJ2-5; D perhaps matches TRBD1 (6 bases). Trimming cost V 4 bases and J 1 base, with 17 bases left between them. The length of the CDR3 is 16 residues. The germline V gene encodes CDR1 SGHRS and CDR2 YFSETQ. The CDR3 bases are TGCGCCAGCAGCGATCCCGACAGGAGCAGCCAAGAGACCCAGTACTTC. Protein: CASSDPDRSSQETQYF.

The CDR3 here is CASSLVGGPTYEQYF. The CDR3 DNA is TGTGCCAGCAGCTTAGTAGGGGGCCCCACCTACGAGCAGTACTTC. V is TRBV7-9 and J is TRBJ2-7, with 7 bases aligning to TRBD1. Germline V gene lookup returns CDR1 SEHNR and CDR2 FQNEAQ (reference sequence). CDR3 length: 15 amino acids. V lost 1 base, J lost 2 bases, and 5 bases stayed unmatched.

A few counts support this clone. V usage is TRBV5-4 and J usage is TRBJ1-2; D may be TRBD1 (5 bases). Trimming shortened V by 4 bases and J by 3 bases, and 10 bases separated the two germline ends. The CDR3 has 13 residues. Germline V gene sequence: CDR1 SGHNT, CDR2 YYREEE (reference sequence). CDR3 DNA: TGTGCCAGCAGCCCGGACAATCACTATGGCTACACCTTC. Its translation is CASSPDNHYGYTF.

The rearrangement joins TRBV10-3 to TRBJ1-6; D remains ambiguous. The CDR3 is 14 amino acids. Germline-derived CDR1 and CDR2 are ENHRY and SYGVKD. The V end lost 3 bases, the J end lost 5 bases, and 8 bases lay between the germline ends. The CDR3 is CAISEQLNNSPLHF. The CDR3 DNA reads as TGTGCCATCAGTGAACAGCTAAATAATTCACCCCTCCACTTT.

V usage is TRBV20-1 and J usage is TRBJ2-5, with 7 bases aligning to TRBD1. Germline lookup yields CDR1 DFQATT and CDR2 SNEGSKA (reference sequence). The trim removed 3 bases at V and 5 bases at J, leaving 15 bases unmatched. The CDR3 totals 16 residues. The CDR3 region has the DNA TGCAGTGCTAGTCTTTCGCCAGGGGGTCTTCGGGAGACCCAGTACTTC. Residues: CSASLSPGGLRETQYF.

This clone was counted once. This chain links TRBV5-6 with TRBJ2-6, with D perhaps TRBD1 (5 bases). Germline V CDR1 and CDR2: SGHDT, YYEEEE. The V end lost 2 bases, the J end lost 2 bases, and 8 bases lay between the germline ends. CDR3 length equals 15 residues. As DNA, the CDR3 is TGTGCCAGCAGCTTAAGGGGCCCTGGGGCCAACGTCCTGACTTTC. It specifies CASSLRGPGANVLTF.

In DNA form, the CDR3 reads TGCGCCAGCAGCCCGGGACAGGGAGTGTACGAGCAGTACTTC. Protein product: CASSPGQGVYEQYF. This chain uses TRBV4-1 with TRBJ2-7; TRBD1 matches 9 bases. Germline CDR1 MGHRA, CDR2 YSYEKL. The CDR3 extends over 14 amino acids. Trimming took 4 bases from V and 4 from J; bases not matched to a gene: 5.

The chain joins TRBV6-1 to TRBJ1-2, with D uncertain. V gave up 3 bases and J gave up 6 bases, with 11 bases separating them. Germline CDR1 and CDR2: MNHNS and SASEGT. The CDR3 spans 13 residues. This CDR3 reads CASSEAGAHGYTF. The CDR3 DNA sequence: TGTGCCAGCAGTGAGGCAGGTGCCCATGGCTACACCTTC.

V gene TRBV5-4 combines with J gene TRBJ2-1; 12 nucleotides agree with TRBD2. J gave up 4 bases and V 5 bases, and 7 bases lay outside the gene matches. Germline V gives CDR1 SGHNT, CDR2 YYREEE (reference sequence). This CDR3 is built from 16 residues. The CDR3 is CASSTHLAGGYNEQFF. Written as DNA, the CDR3 is TGTGCCAGCAGTACCCACCTAGCGGGAGGGTACAATGAGCAGTTCTTC.

The sample holds a few counts of this clone. The chain is built from TRBV6-5 and TRBJ2-2, with TRBD2 matching over 8 bases. With 7 bases clipped from V and 7 bases from J, the junction kept 11 bases outside the gene matches. This CDR3 contains 15 residues. Per germline, CDR1 MNHEY and CDR2 SVGAGI. This CDR3 reads CASKPTSEYSGELFF. Written as DNA, the CDR3 is TGTGCCAGCAAACCGACTAGCGAGTATAGCGGGGAGCTGTTTTTT.

This clone was seen once. The J gene is TRBJ1-4, the V gene TRBV19; 8 bases match TRBD1. This CDR3 region has 16 residues. The V gene's germline CDR1 is LNHDA and CDR2 SQIVND (reference sequence). J was trimmed by 6 bases and V by 5 bases; bases with no gene match: 11. Here the CDR3 reads CASSPRTGWDHEKLFF. The CDR3 nucleotides read TGTGCCAGTAGTCCCCGGACAGGGTGGGATCATGAAAAACTGTTTTTT.

The gene calls are TRBV4-3 and TRBJ1-2, with D perhaps matching TRBD1 (6 bases). From germline, CDR1 is LGHNA and CDR2 YSLEER. CDR3 size: 14 residues. Deletions cut 1 base from V and 4 bases from J, with 10 bases between. The CDR3 spells CASSQVPGVYGYTF. In nucleotides, the CDR3 is TGCGCCAGCAGCCAAGTCCCAGGGGTCTATGGCTACACCTTC.

This rearrangement joins TRBV25-1 to TRBJ2-1, with D hard to call. From germline, CDR1 is MGHDK and CDR2 SYGVNS. Trimming cost V 3 bases and J 0 bases, with 9 bases left between them. The CDR3 length is 15 residues. In DNA, the CDR3 is TGTGCCAGCAGTGATAGCACGAGCTCCTACAATGAGCAGTTCTTC. Translating gives CASSDSTSSYNEQFF.

This clone showed up just once. The CDR3 here is CASSLDWSSANTGELFF. The CDR3 nucleotides read TGTGCCAGCAGCTTAGACTGGAGCAGCGCGAACACCGGGGAGCTGTTTTTT. The rearrangement links TRBV7-3 to TRBJ2-2; D not resolved. V was trimmed by 2 bases and J by 0 bases, leaving 13 bases between them. The CDR3 loop spans 17 amino acids. CDR1 is SGHTA, CDR2 FQGTGA, per germline.

The genes are TRBV12-3 or TRBV12-4 and TRBJ1-6; D unresolved. Trimming took off 3 bases at V and 7 bases at J, with 7 bases between the two ends. This CDR3 spans 13 amino acids. CDR3 residues: CASSFVQNSPLHF. The CDR3 DNA follows: TGTGCCAGCAGTTTCGTGCAGAATTCACCCCTCCACTTT.

The chain recombines TRBV14 with TRBJ2-7, with a weak D call TRBD1 (6 bases). The CDR3 is 15 residues long. Trimming removed 3 bases from V and 4 bases from J, with 16 bases in between. In germline, CDR1 is SGHDN, CDR2 FVKESK. CDR3 nucleotides: TGTGCCAGCAGCCAGGCTGGGACACCGAGGTACGAGCAGTACTTC. This encodes CASSQAGTPRYEQYF.

A single count supports this clone. This rearrangement joins TRBV5-5 to TRBJ2-5, with 10 nucleotides matching TRBD2. Unmatched junction bases numbered 3, after V lost 4 bases and J lost 3 bases. The CDR3 loop spans 14 amino acids. The V gene's germline CDR1 is SGHKS and CDR2 YYEKEE (reference sequence). The CDR3 loop is CASSQGLAEETQYF. CDR3 bases: TGTGCCAGCAGCCAAGGACTAGCGGAAGAGACCCAGTACTTC.

This chain joins TRBV5-1 and TRBJ2-7; the match to TRBD1 covers 9 bases. The CDR3 spans 13 residues. CDR1 and CDR2 from the germline V gene are SGHRS and YFSETQ. V was clipped by 3 bases and J by 4 bases; unmatched bases: 2. The CDR3 DNA reads TGCGCCAGCAGCTCGGGACAGGGTTACGAGCAGTACTTC. Encoded protein: CASSSGQGYEQYF.

This clone has a handful of counts. This chain uses TRBV28 with TRBJ1-3, with no clear D. This CDR3 contains 16 residues. CDR1 and CDR2 from the germline V gene are MDHEN and SYDVKM. The ends were cut back, 5 bases at V and 0 bases at J, with 14 bases in the middle. This CDR3 is CASSRWTLSSGNTIYF. For the CDR3, the DNA is TGTGCCAGCAGTCGTTGGACTCTTAGCTCTGGAAACACCATATATTTT.

This clone was counted once. The V and J genes are TRBV7-2 and TRBJ2-7; 11 nucleotides match TRBD2. Germline CDR1 reads SGHTA; CDR2 reads FQGNSA. This CDR3 has 15 amino acids. V was pared by 2 bases and J by 4 bases, with 4 bases of the junction left unmatched. The CDR3 sequence: CASSLRGLAAYEQYF. CDR3 nucleotides: TGTGCCAGCAGCTTACGGGGACTAGCGGCTTACGAGCAGTACTTC.

The chain links TRBV19 to TRBJ2-2; D might be TRBD1 (6 bases). This CDR3 is 13 amino acids long. The germline CDR1 and CDR2 sequences are LNHDA and SQIVND (reference sequence). The V gene lost 7 bases and the J gene lost 6 bases, with 12 bases spanning the gap. CDR3: CASIRGGAGELFF. Written as DNA, the CDR3 is TGTGCCAGTATCAGGGGCGGCGCCGGGGAGCTGTTTTTT.

This clone turned up a few times. The rearrangement links TRBV19 to TRBJ2-5, with D perhaps matching TRBD1 (6 bases). Looked up from germline, CDR1 is LNHDA and CDR2 is SQIVND (reference sequence). This CDR3 is 14 amino acids long. V dropped 3 bases and J dropped 2 bases, with 10 bases sitting between them. DNA for the CDR3: TGTGCCAGTAGTATTAGGGGGTCTCAAGAGACCCAGTACTTC. Amino acid sequence: CASSIRGSQETQYF.

The genes are TRBV15 and TRBJ1-3; 7 bases map to TRBD1. This CDR3 contains 17 residues. CDR1 and CDR2 (germline): LNHNV, YYDKDF (reference sequence). V was pared by 1 base and J by 7 bases, with 13 bases of the junction left unmatched. The CDR3: CATSRGAPGGRGNTIYF. Here the CDR3 DNA reads TGTGCCACCAGCAGAGGGGCTCCAGGGGGAAGAGGGAACACCATATATTTT.

The chain carries TRBV4-3 and TRBJ2-2; the D gene is possibly TRBD1 (6 bases). This CDR3 is 15 amino acids long. Germline V gene sequence: CDR1 LGHNA, CDR2 YSLEER. The V gene lost 4 bases and the J gene lost 9 bases, with 18 bases spanning the gap. The CDR3 DNA sequence: TGCGCCAGCAGCCCTACCTTAACAGGGTTCCGGGAGCTGTTTTTT. This encodes CASSPTLTGFRELFF.